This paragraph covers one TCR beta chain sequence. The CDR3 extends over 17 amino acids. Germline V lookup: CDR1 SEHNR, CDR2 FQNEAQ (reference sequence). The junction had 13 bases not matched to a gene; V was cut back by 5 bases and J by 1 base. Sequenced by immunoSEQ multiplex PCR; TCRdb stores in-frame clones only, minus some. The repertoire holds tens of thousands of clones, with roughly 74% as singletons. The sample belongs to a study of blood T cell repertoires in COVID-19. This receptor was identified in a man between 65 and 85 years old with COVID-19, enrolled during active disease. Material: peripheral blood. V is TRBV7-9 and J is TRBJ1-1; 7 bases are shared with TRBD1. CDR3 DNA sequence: TGTGCCAGCAGCCCAAACGCCAGACAGGGTGGGAACACTGAAGCTTTCTTT. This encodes CASSPNARQGGNTEAFF.